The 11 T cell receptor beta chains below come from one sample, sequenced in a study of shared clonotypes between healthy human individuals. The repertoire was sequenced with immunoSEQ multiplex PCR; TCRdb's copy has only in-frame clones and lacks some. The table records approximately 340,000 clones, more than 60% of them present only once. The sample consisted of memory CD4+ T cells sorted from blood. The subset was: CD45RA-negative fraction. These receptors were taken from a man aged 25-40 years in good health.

The CDR3 sequence: CASSPAWTGENIQYF. The CDR3 DNA reads TGCGCCAGCAGCCCTGCGTGGACAGGGGAAAACATTCAGTACTTC. The chain has TRBV5-1 and TRBJ2-4; 9 nucleotides line up with TRBD1. The CDR3 spans 15 residues. Germline loops: CDR1 SGHRS, CDR2 YFSETQ. The trim removed 4 bases at V and 5 bases at J, leaving 7 bases unmatched.

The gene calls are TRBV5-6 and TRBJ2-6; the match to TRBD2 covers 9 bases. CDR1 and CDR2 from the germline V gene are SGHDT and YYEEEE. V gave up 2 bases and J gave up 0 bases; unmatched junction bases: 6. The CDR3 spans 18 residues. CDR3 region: CASSFFSGSPSGANVLTF. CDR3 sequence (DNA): TGTGCCAGCAGCTTCTTTAGCGGGAGTCCCTCTGGGGCCAACGTCCTGACTTTC.

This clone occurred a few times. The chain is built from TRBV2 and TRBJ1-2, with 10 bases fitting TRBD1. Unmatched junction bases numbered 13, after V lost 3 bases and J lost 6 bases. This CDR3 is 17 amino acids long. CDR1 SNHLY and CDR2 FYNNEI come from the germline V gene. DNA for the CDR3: TGTGCCAGCAGTGATGGGACAGGGGCCCGCTACCTGGATGGCTACACCTTC. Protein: CASSDGTGARYLDGYTF.

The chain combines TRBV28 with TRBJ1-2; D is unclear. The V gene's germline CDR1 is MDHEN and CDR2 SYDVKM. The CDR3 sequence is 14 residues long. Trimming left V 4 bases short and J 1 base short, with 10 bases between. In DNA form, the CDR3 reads TGTGCCAGCAGTTCGACCGGGATTAACTATGGCTACACCTTC. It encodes CASSSTGINYGYTF.

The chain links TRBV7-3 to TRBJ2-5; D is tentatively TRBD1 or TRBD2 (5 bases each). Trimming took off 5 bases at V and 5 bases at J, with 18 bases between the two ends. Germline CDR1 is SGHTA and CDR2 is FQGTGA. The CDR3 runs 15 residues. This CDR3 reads CASSPQRGVGETQYF. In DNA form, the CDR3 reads TGTGCCAGCAGCCCCCAACGAGGGGTGGGGGAGACCCAGTACTTC.

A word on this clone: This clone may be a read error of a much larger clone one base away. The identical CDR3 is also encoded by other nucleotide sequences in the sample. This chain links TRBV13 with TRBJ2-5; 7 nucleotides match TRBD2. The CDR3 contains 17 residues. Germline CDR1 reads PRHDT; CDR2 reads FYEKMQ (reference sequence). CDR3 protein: CASRILGSAGTQETQYF. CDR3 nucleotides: TGTGCCAGCAGGATACTTGGTTCAGCGGGGACGCAAGAGACTCAGTACTTC.

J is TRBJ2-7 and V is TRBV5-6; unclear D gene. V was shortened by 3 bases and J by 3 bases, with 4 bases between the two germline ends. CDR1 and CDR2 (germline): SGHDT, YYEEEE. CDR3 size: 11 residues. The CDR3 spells CASSSLYEQYF. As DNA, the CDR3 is TGTGCCAGCAGCTCCCTCTACGAGCAGTACTTC.

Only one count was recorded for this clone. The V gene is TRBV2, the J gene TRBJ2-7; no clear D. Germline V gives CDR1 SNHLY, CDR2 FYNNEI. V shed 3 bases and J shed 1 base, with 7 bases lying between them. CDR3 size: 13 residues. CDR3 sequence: CASSDLLSYEQYF. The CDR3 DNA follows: TGTGCCAGCAGTGACTTGTTATCCTACGAGCAGTACTTC.

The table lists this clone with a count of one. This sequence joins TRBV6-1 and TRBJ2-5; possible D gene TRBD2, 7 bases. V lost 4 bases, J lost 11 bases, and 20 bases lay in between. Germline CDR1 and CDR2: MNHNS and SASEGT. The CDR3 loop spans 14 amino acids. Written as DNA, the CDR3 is TGTGCCAGCAGTGCGAAGGGCGGGGGCCTGGGGCAGTACTTC. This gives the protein CASSAKGGGLGQYF.

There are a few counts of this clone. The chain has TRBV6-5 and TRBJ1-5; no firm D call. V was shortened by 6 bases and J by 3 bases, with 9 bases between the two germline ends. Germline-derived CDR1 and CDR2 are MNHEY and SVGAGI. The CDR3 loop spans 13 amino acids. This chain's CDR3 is CASRGKDNQPQHF. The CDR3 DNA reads TGTGCCAGCAGAGGCAAGGACAATCAGCCCCAGCATTTT.

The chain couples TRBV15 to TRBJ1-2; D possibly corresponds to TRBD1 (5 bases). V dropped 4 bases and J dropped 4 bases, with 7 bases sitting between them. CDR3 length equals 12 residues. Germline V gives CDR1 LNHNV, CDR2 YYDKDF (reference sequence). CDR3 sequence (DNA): TGTGCCACCAGCACAGGGCTCTATGGCTACACCTTC. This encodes CATSTGLYGYTF.